This is a list of T cell receptor beta chains from one sample in a study of blood T cells in healthy people across ages. TCRdb processed the 5' RACE reads anew with MiXCR; each CDR3 protein has one entry. The sample lists 600,000 to 850,000 distinct CDR3 sequences, about 25% occurring once. These data were likewise used in another study, on T cells of mothers and their children.

The sample consisted of blood. The receptors come from a boy aged 5-17 years in good health. Both conserved end residues are part of each CDR3. The order of the fields is D gene, V gene, J gene, clone size, CDR3 DNA, CDR3 protein. D genes are given only for firm matches. Expanded clones get a size class; other rows say once, few or many, or leave the size out.

>.|TRBV18|TRBJ2-1|.
TGTGCCAGCTCTCGGGGGGACACCCCATGGGGCAATGAGCAGTTCTTC
CASSRGDTPWGNEQFF
>.|TRBV7-2|TRBJ2-7|.
TGTGCCAGCAGCCGACTGACAGGCTACGAGCAGTACTTC
CASSRLTGYEQYF
>.|TRBV20-1|TRBJ1-4|few
TGCAGTGCTAGGCCTGGGACCGGATCTAATGAAAAACTGTTTTTT
CSARPGTGSNEKLFF
>.|TRBV29-1|TRBJ2-5|few
TGCAGCGTTGGGACAGACCAAGAGACCCAGTACTTC
CSVGTDQETQYF
>TRBD2|TRBV6-2/TRBV6-3|TRBJ2-5|few
TGTGCCAGCAGTTACGCGAGGAGGGCTAGCGGGGCCCAAGAGACCCAGTACTTC
CASSYARRASGAQETQYF
>.|TRBV6-6|TRBJ2-5|.
TGTGCCAGCAGTTATGAGGCAGGAATGAAGACCCAGTACTTC
CASSYEAGMKTQYF
>.|TRBV6-5|TRBJ2-3|.
TGTGCCAGCAGTTTTTCGTCGTCAGATACGCAGTATTTT
CASSFSSSDTQYF
>TRBD2|TRBV28|TRBJ2-1|few
TGTGCCAGCAGTCATGCCCGGGGGGGGAATGAGCAGTTCTTC
CASSHARGGNEQFF
>TRBD2|TRBV7-3|TRBJ2-1|few
TGTGCCAGCAGCTTAGTTTCGGGACTAGGGATCAATGAGCAGTTCTTC
CASSLVSGLGINEQFF
>.|TRBV25-1|TRBJ1-4|.
TGTGCCAGCGCCCATGCACCAAGACTTGGATTTTTGGAAAAACTGTTTTTT
CASAHAPRLGFLEKLFF
>.|TRBV7-9|TRBJ2-5|few
TGTGCCAGCAGCTTATCCGACAGCCAAGAGACCCAGTACTTC
CASSLSDSQETQYF
>.|TRBV12-3/TRBV12-4|TRBJ1-5|few
TGTGCCAGCAGTTTTCGTTGGAGCAATCAGCCCCAGCATTTT
CASSFRWSNQPQHF
>.|TRBV29-1|TRBJ2-4|few
TGCAGCGTTATTGAGAACATTCAGTACTTC
CSVIENIQYF
>.|TRBV15|TRBJ2-4|few
TGTGCCACCAGGGGGTATGGCATTCAGTACTTC
CATRGYGIQYF
>TRBD1|TRBV28|TRBJ2-1|few
TGTGCCAGCAGTTTAACGACAGGGGGCTACAACCTGCATAATGAGCAGTTCTTC
CASSLTTGGYNLHNEQFF
>.|TRBV13|TRBJ1-2|.
TGTGTCAGCAGCTTCCAGGTTTCGCCGAGCGAATACTATGGCTACACCTTC
CVSSFQVSPSEYYGYTF
>.|TRBV7-2|TRBJ2-7|.
TGTGCCAGCAGCTTTTTTGTAGGTGCCACCTGCGAGCAGTACTTC
CASSFFVGATCEQYF
>.|TRBV29-1|TRBJ2-7|.
TGCAGCGGCCGGGCCTCGGGGTCGTACGAGCAGTACTTC
CSGRASGSYEQYF
>.|TRBV7-9|TRBJ2-1|.
TGTGCCAGCAGCTTATCCGGTCTCGGTGAGCAGTTCTTC
CASSLSGLGEQFF
>.|TRBV4-1|TRBJ2-3|.
TGCGCCAGCAGCCAAGAAAAGCGCCCACTCACAGATACGCAGTATTTT
CASSQEKRPLTDTQYF
>.|TRBV29-1|TRBJ1-1|.
TGCAGCGCCGTAAGGGGAGGTACTGAAGCTTTCTTT
CSAVRGGTEAFF
>TRBD2|TRBV5-1|TRBJ2-7|few
TGCGCCAGCAGCCCGATAGCGGGAGGCGTCTACGAGCAGTACTTC
CASSPIAGGVYEQYF
>TRBD1|TRBV4-2|TRBJ1-5|few
TGTGCCAGCAGCCAAGAGGCAGGGGGCATGGGCAATCAGCCCCAGCATTTT
CASSQEAGGMGNQPQHF
>.|TRBV12-5|TRBJ2-7|.
TGTGCTAGTGGCCCCAGGGGGGTACGACCCGAGCAGTACTTC
CASGPRGVRPEQYF
>.|TRBV5-1|TRBJ2-2|.
TGCGCCAGCAGCTTGTTCGAGCGGGCTGACACCGGGGAGCTGTTTTTT
CASSLFERADTGELFF
>.|TRBV28|TRBJ2-3|.
TGTGCCAGCAGTTTGAGGCTAGCCCCAGATACGCAGTATTTT
CASSLRLAPDTQYF
>.|TRBV7-9|TRBJ1-4|.
TGTGCCAGCAGCCCTCAGGGCCGACATACCGAAAAACTGTTTTTT
CASSPQGRHTEKLFF
>.|TRBV4-1|TRBJ2-7|few
TGCGCCAGCAGCCAAGACGCTCACGAGCAGTACTTC
CASSQDAHEQYF
>.|TRBV6-5|TRBJ1-1|.
TGTGCCAGCAGTATGGGAGAAACTGAAGCTTTCTTT
CASSMGETEAFF
>TRBD2|TRBV20-1|TRBJ2-3|.
TGCAGTGCTAGCCCAGGTGATTCTGCGGGAGACCCAGATACGCAGTATTTT
CSASPGDSAGDPDTQYF
>TRBD2|TRBV6-5|TRBJ2-3|.
TGTGCCAGCAGTTCCAACGTGGGGGTAACTAGCGGAACTAGCACAGATACGCAGTATTTT
CASSSNVGVTSGTSTDTQYF
>.|TRBV28|TRBJ1-4|few
TGTGCCAGCAGTACCCGGACAGTAGAGGGAAAACTGTTTTTT
CASSTRTVEGKLFF
>.|TRBV12-3/TRBV12-4|TRBJ1-4|.
TGTGCCAGCAGTTTAGGAGGTTGGGGTGAAAAACTGTTTTTT
CASSLGGWGEKLFF
>.|TRBV3-1|TRBJ2-5|few
TGTGCCAGCAGACAAGCGATTAGCCCGGCTCGTGAGACCCAGTACTTC
CASRQAISPARETQYF
>.|TRBV10-3|TRBJ2-5|few
TGTGCCATCAAAAGGGCAGGGAGTCAAGAGACCCAGTACTTC
CAIKRAGSQETQYF
>.|TRBV2|TRBJ2-2|.
TGTGCCAGCAGTGAAGACTACACCGGGGAGCTGTTTTTT
CASSEDYTGELFF
>.|TRBV7-3|TRBJ2-2|.
TGTGCCAGCAGCCGGGGGGCGGGGTATGTCGACACCGGGGAGCTGTTTTTT
CASSRGAGYVDTGELFF
>.|TRBV7-9|TRBJ2-7|.
TGTGCCAGCAGTGGAAGTGCGGCGGCAACCTACGAGCAGTACTTC
CASSGSAAATYEQYF
>.|TRBV4-3|TRBJ2-7|few
TGCGCCAGCAGCCAAGCAGCGGGTTACGAGCAGTACTTC
CASSQAAGYEQYF
>TRBD1|TRBV7-2|TRBJ2-1|few
TGTGCCAGCAGCCTTCGACAGGGTCGGCCCTACAATGAGCAGTTCTTC
CASSLRQGRPYNEQFF
>.|TRBV11-2|TRBJ1-4|.
TGTGCCAGCAACCAACAGGAAACTAATGAAAAACTGTTTTTT
CASNQQETNEKLFF
>.|TRBV6-5|TRBJ2-7|few
TGTGCCAGCAGTTACGTGGACCCCTACGAGCAGTACTTC
CASSYVDPYEQYF
>.|TRBV12-3/TRBV12-4|TRBJ2-2|few
TGTGCCACCAGCAGGGGGGGGAGTGGGAACACCGGGGAGCTGTTTTTT
CATSRGGSGNTGELFF
>.|TRBV5-1|TRBJ2-5|.
TGCGCCAGCAGCTTGTCTAGCTTCCAAGAGACCCAGTACTTC
CASSLSSFQETQYF
>.|TRBV4-1|TRBJ2-1|.
TGCGCCAGCAGCCAAGATTGGGCCAATGAGCAGTTCTTC
CASSQDWANEQFF
>TRBD1|TRBV29-1|TRBJ2-1|.
TGCAGCGTTGTGGGGACAGGCAATGAGCAGTTCTTC
CSVVGTGNEQFF
>TRBD1|TRBV2|TRBJ2-7|.
TGTGCCAGCAGTGAAGCGCCAGGGGGCGAGCAGTACTTC
CASSEAPGGEQYF
>TRBD1|TRBV7-2|TRBJ2-3|.
TGTGCCAGCAGCTGGGGGACAGGGCGTGCAGATACGCAGTATTTT
CASSWGTGRADTQYF
>.|TRBV12-5|TRBJ2-2|.
TGTGCTAGTGGTTTGGAAGAACAGGGGGAGCTGTTTTTT
CASGLEEQGELFF
>.|TRBV7-6|TRBJ2-1|few
TGTGCCAGCAACCATTACGGGCTTTCTGAGCAGTTCTTC
CASNHYGLSEQFF
>.|TRBV5-1|TRBJ2-6|.
TGCGCCAGCAGCCCGGACCTGGTCACCGGGGCCAACGTCCTGACTTTC
CASSPDLVTGANVLTF
>.|TRBV12-5|TRBJ2-3|.
TGTGCTAGTGTCCTAAACACAGATACGCAGTATTTT
CASVLNTDTQYF
>TRBD1|TRBV24-1|TRBJ2-5|.
TGTGCCACCAGTGTCCGGCAGGGGGCTATCCAGGAGACCCAGTACTTC
CATSVRQGAIQETQYF
>.|TRBV6-6|TRBJ2-1|few
TGTGCCAGCTCAAAAGACACAGCCTACTCCTACAATGAGCAGTTCTTC
CASSKDTAYSYNEQFF
>.|TRBV29-1|TRBJ2-3|few
TGCAGCGTACCGACACAGGGATGGAGCACAGATACGCAGTATTTT
CSVPTQGWSTDTQYF
>TRBD1|TRBV7-9|TRBJ2-5|few
TGTGCCAGCAGCTTAGTCGGGGACAGGGGGCTCCTACGCAAAGAGACCCAGTACTTC
CASSLVGDRGLLRKETQYF
>TRBD2|TRBV7-9|TRBJ2-1|few
TGTGCCAGCAGCTCCGGGACTAGCGGGCCTGATGAGCAGTTCTTC
CASSSGTSGPDEQFF
>.|TRBV20-1|TRBJ1-4|.
TGCAGTGCCAGGACCGACCCTGAGCCAGAAAAACTGTTTTTT
CSARTDPEPEKLFF
>TRBD2|TRBV7-9|TRBJ2-1|.
TGTGCCAGCAGCTTGGAAGGACTAGCGGGAGTGGATGAGCAGTTCTTC
CASSLEGLAGVDEQFF
>.|TRBV5-1|TRBJ2-2|.
TGCGCCAGCAGCTTGGATAGGGGAGCGAACACCGGGGAGCTGTTTTTT
CASSLDRGANTGELFF